This is a list of T cell receptor beta chains from one sample in a study of cytomegalovirus exposure and HLA in healthy donors. The assay was immunoSEQ multiplex PCR, and TCRdb's table has in-frame clones only and misses some. The repertoire consists of approximately 210,000 clones, with more than 75% occurring once and the leading ten covering approximately 1.5%. Sequencing was performed on PBMCs. These receptors all stem from a woman aged 18-30 years in good health and CMV-seronegative. CDR3s include the opening cysteine and the closing phenylalanine or tryptophan. The D gene is left open where the match is weak. The listing skips clone size in some rows; elsewhere it reads once, few, many or a size class.

d_call j_call clone_size v_call cdr3_aa cdr3_nt
- TRBJ1-1 - TRBV4-3 CASSQMHRARTEAFF TGCGCCAGCAGCCAGATGCACAGGGCCCGCACTGAAGCTTTCTTT
TRBD1 TRBJ2-5 - TRBV15 CATSRVDRGQETQYF TGTGCCACCAGCAGAGTAGACAGGGGGCAGGAGACCCAGTACTTC
TRBD1 TRBJ1-2 - TRBV30 CAWSVQGGGVGYTF TGTGCCTGGAGTGTACAAGGGGGCGGCGTTGGCTACACCTTC
- TRBJ1-1 - TRBV5-1 CASSLGGGGRNTEAFF TGCGCCAGCAGCTTGGGGGGCGGGGGCCGGAACACTGAAGCTTTCTTT
- TRBJ2-3 once TRBV19 CASSSRGGGGADTQYF TGTGCCAGTAGTTCGCGGGGAGGGGGGGGCGCGGATACGCAGTATTTT
- TRBJ2-2 - TRBV5-1 CASSPGGVVGELFF TGCGCCAGCAGCCCCGGCGGGGTAGTCGGGGAGCTGTTTTTT
- TRBJ2-2 - TRBV10-3 CAISESAGSNTGELFF TGTGCCATCAGTGAGTCTGCAGGTTCGAACACCGGGGAGCTGTTTTTT
TRBD1 TRBJ2-7 - TRBV6-6 CASRFGQGSAYEQYF TGTGCCAGCAGATTTGGACAGGGGAGCGCCTACGAGCAGTACTTC
- TRBJ2-7 - TRBV5-4 CASSFAGETAGQYF TGTGCCAGCAGCTTTGCTGGTGAAACCGCGGGGCAGTACTTC
TRBD1 TRBJ1-1 - TRBV7-9 CASSIRQGSEAFF TGTGCCAGCAGTATACGACAGGGATCTGAAGCTTTCTTT
- TRBJ1-1 - TRBV4-1 CASSQDRGSGTEAFF TGCGCCAGCAGCCAAGATCGGGGTTCCGGCACTGAAGCTTTCTTT
TRBD1 TRBJ1-4 - TRBV30 CAWSVQSGGFEKLFF TGTGCCTGGAGTGTACAGTCAGGGGGATTTGAAAAACTGTTTTTT
- TRBJ2-5 - TRBV6-5 CASSPGISKETQYF TGTGCCAGCAGCCCCGGGATATCAAAAGAGACCCAGTACTTC
- TRBJ1-5 - TRBV4-1 CASSQDPQGDLFWPQHF TGCGCCAGCAGCCAAGATCCACAGGGAGATTTATTTTGGCCCCAGCATTTT
- TRBJ2-7 - TRBV11-3 CASSSLRQRSNYEQYF TGTGCCAGCAGCTCCTTGCGCCAGCGGTCGAACTACGAGCAGTACTTC
TRBD1 TRBJ2-7 few TRBV5-1 CASSLQGNYEQYF TGCGCCAGCAGCTTACAGGGGAACTACGAGCAGTACTTC
- TRBJ2-1 few TRBV29-1 CSVEKVWRGLGNEQFF TGCAGCGTTGAAAAGGTGTGGAGGGGGCTGGGGAATGAGCAGTTCTTC
TRBD2 TRBJ2-7 once TRBV18 CASSPSGGSYEQYF TGTGCCAGCTCACCTAGCGGGGGGTCCTACGAGCAGTACTTC
TRBD1 TRBJ1-4 - TRBV23-1 CASSGPQGGDSTNEKLFF TGCGCCAGCAGTGGGCCCCAAGGGGGCGACTCAACTAATGAAAAACTGTTTTTT
TRBD2 TRBJ2-1 - TRBV7-6 CASSSTSGAYNEQFF TGTGCCAGCAGCTCTACTAGCGGGGCCTACAATGAGCAGTTCTTC
TRBD2 TRBJ2-5 - TRBV30 CAWSPGLAQETQYF TGTGCCTGGAGCCCGGGACTAGCCCAAGAGACCCAGTACTTC
TRBD2 TRBJ2-7 - TRBV25-1 CASSESLTSGGFYEQYF TGTGCCAGCAGTGAATCCCTGACTAGCGGGGGGTTCTACGAGCAGTACTTC
TRBD2 TRBJ2-1 - TRBV29-1 CSVERRRGGLNEQFF TGCAGCGTTGAAAGGCGGCGGGGGGGCCTCAATGAGCAGTTCTTC
TRBD1 TRBJ2-7 - TRBV7-9 CASSMDRGSSYGQYF TGTGCCAGCAGTATGGACAGGGGATCTTCCTATGGGCAGTACTTC
- TRBJ1-5 - TRBV28 CASSSPYRSNQPQHF TGTGCCAGCAGTTCTCCTTACAGGAGCAATCAGCCCCAGCATTTT
- TRBJ1-1 - TRBV13 CASSLPGIAEAFF TGTGCCAGCAGCCTCCCGGGGATAGCTGAAGCTTTCTTT
TRBD1 TRBJ1-5 - TRBV28 CASSLQGALGQPQHF TGTGCCAGCAGTTTACAGGGGGCTTTGGGTCAGCCCCAGCATTTT
TRBD1 TRBJ1-1 - TRBV30 CAWSRDSSNTEAFF TGTGCCTGGAGTAGGGACAGCTCGAACACTGAAGCTTTCTTT
- TRBJ1-1 - TRBV29-1 CSVVGNTEAFF TGCAGCGTTGTGGGCAACACTGAAGCTTTCTTT
- TRBJ2-2 once TRBV28 CASSRIPAGTGELFF TGTGCCAGCAGTCGTATCCCCGCGGGGACCGGGGAGCTGTTTTTT
- TRBJ1-1 - TRBV18 CASSPPSLNTEAFF TGTGCCAGCTCACCACCGAGCCTGAACACTGAAGCTTTCTTT
TRBD1 TRBJ2-1 - TRBV5-1 CASTLGQGHNEQFF TGCGCCAGCACGCTGGGACAGGGTCACAATGAGCAGTTCTTC
- TRBJ1-2 - TRBV6-1 CASSEGPEYGYTF TGTGCCAGCAGTGAAGGTCCGGAGTATGGCTACACCTTC
- TRBJ2-7 - TRBV7-9 CASSTGYYEQYF TGTGCCAGCAGCACGGGTTACTACGAGCAGTACTTC
TRBD1 TRBJ2-7 - TRBV7-2 CASSPGGQWPSEQYF TGTGCCAGCAGCCCAGGGGGCCAGTGGCCGTCAGAGCAGTACTTC
- TRBJ2-1 - TRBV11-2 CASSLGGSSYNEQFF TGTGCCAGCAGCCTGGGTGGGAGCTCCTACAATGAGCAGTTCTTC
- TRBJ2-5 - TRBV7-9 CASSPREQETQYF TGTGCCAGCAGCCCTCGGGAACAAGAGACCCAGTACTTC
TRBD1 TRBJ1-1 - TRBV13 CASSYGTDLHMNTEAFF TGTGCCAGCAGCTACGGGACAGACTTGCACATGAACACTGAAGCTTTCTTT
TRBD1 TRBJ1-1 - TRBV5-1 CASSLYQGATEAFF TGCGCCAGCAGCTTGTATCAGGGGGCGACTGAAGCTTTCTTT
TRBD1 TRBJ2-7 - TRBV6-1 CASSDGTGAYEQYF TGTGCCAGCAGTGACGGGACAGGGGCCTACGAGCAGTACTTC